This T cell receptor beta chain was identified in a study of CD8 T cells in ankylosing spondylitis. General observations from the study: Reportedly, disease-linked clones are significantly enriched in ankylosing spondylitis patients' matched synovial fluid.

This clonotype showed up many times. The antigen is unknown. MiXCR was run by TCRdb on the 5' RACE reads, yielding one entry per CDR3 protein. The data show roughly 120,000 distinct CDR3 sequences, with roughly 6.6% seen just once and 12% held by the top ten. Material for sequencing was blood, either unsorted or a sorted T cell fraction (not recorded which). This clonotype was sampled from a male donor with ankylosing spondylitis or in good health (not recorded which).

The CDR3: CASSPPPGLGGYTF. As DNA, the CDR3 is TGTGCCAGCAGCCCCCCACCAGGGTTGGGAGGCTACACCTTC. The chain recombines TRBV7-9 with TRBJ1-2; tentative D call: TRBD1 (5 bases). The V end was cut by 5 bases, the J end by 8 bases, with 18 bases between. Germline V CDR1 and CDR2: SEHNR, FQNEAQ (reference sequence). The CDR3 has 14 amino acids.